Sequencing of this T cell receptor (beta chain) was carried out in a study of blood T cells in healthy people across ages. Notes on this clonotype: As yet, its antigen is unknown.

Points from the study as a whole: Unsorted PBMC material precluded a definitive naive versus antigen-experienced comparison. A roughly linear age-dependent decrease characterized TCR beta diversity per million T cells. Compared with aged donors, long-lived donors showed fewer expanded clones, suggesting selection.

Germline lookup yields CDR1 MNHEY and CDR2 SMNVEV (reference sequence). With 1 base removed from V and 1 base from J, the gap between germline ends came to 12 bases. The CDR3 covers 16 residues. A J-beta primer mix and a sample-barcoded 5' primer were used in a second PCR of roughly 7 to 12 cycles. Carrying 12 random nucleotides, a template-switch adaptor labeled each individual cDNA molecule. TCRdb processed the 5' RACE reads anew with MiXCR; each CDR3 protein has one entry. Of about 1,500,000 distinct CDR3 sequences in the sample, 40% to 50% were seen once. The sequence was collected from a woman aged 18-29 years in good health. Sequenced: blood. This chain links TRBV27 with TRBJ2-3; perhaps TRBD2 as D (5 bases). The CDR3: CASSLWSRVGTDTQYF. The DNA for the CDR3 is TGTGCCAGCAGTTTATGGTCGAGGGTGGGCACAGATACGCAGTATTTT.